Below are 14 T cell receptor beta chains sequenced from a single sample in a study of blood T cells in healthy people across ages. For the second PCR, which ran for about 6 to 11 cycles, a sample-barcoded 5' primer and a J-beta primer mix were used. One entry per CDR3 protein results from TCRdb running MiXCR on the 5' RACE reads. The sample lists more than 1.4 million distinct CDR3 sequences; roughly 40% were seen once. Source material: blood. The receptor source for this set is a young woman in good health.

The chain is built from TRBV28 and TRBJ2-2; D call uncertain. This CDR3 contains 14 residues. Germline values: CDR1 MDHEN, CDR2 SYDVKM. V was shortened by 4 bases and J by 5 bases, with 11 bases between the two germline ends. The CDR3 DNA is TGTGCCAGCAGTTCCATTAGAGGTACCGGGGAGCTGTTTTTT. Its protein is CASSSIRGTGELFF.

There are a few counts of this clonotype. V and J are TRBV7-6 and TRBJ2-7; 7 bases map to TRBD2. The germline CDR1 and CDR2 sequences are SGHVS and FNYEAQ. The CDR3 length is 16 residues. With 4 bases clipped from V and 1 base from J, the junction kept 10 bases outside the gene matches. The CDR3 reads CASSSLIEAGSYEQYF. The CDR3 DNA reads as TGTGCCAGCAGCTCCCTGATCGAAGCGGGATCCTACGAGCAGTACTTC.

V gene TRBV15 combines with J gene TRBJ2-1, with 9 bases matching TRBD1. Judging by the DNA end, TRBJ2-7 fits better; the J call may be wrong. CDR1 LNHNV and CDR2 YYDKDF come from the germline V gene (reference sequence). The CDR3 extends over 17 amino acids. CDR3 in amino acids: CATRPHTGTGSPNEQYF. As DNA, the CDR3 is TGTGCCACCAGGCCTCACACCGGGACAGGGTCACCCAATGAGCAGTACTTC.

The chain links TRBV6-5 to TRBJ2-7; 8 nucleotides match TRBD1. J lost 2 bases, V lost 2 bases, and 5 bases had no gene match. CDR1 is MNHEY and CDR2 is SVGAGI in the germline V gene. The CDR3 extends over 15 amino acids. CDR3 sequence (DNA): TGTGCCAGCAGTTACGGGACAGGAAATCCCTACGAGCAGTACTTC. Translating gives CASSYGTGNPYEQYF.

A few counts support this clonotype. The chain links TRBV6-5 to TRBJ2-6; tentative D call: TRBD2 (5 bases). CDR1 MNHEY and CDR2 SVGAGI come from the germline V gene. The CDR3 is 16 amino acids. V was trimmed by 6 bases and J by 1 base, leaving 13 bases between them. This chain's CDR3 is CASSRPGISGANVLTF. The CDR3 DNA reads TGTGCCAGCAGCCGACCCGGGATATCTGGGGCCAACGTCCTGACTTTC.

The rearrangement uses TRBV7-2 and TRBJ1-1; D is ambiguous. Trimming left V 1 base short and J 11 bases short, with 14 bases between. The CDR3 is 13 amino acids. The germline V gene encodes CDR1 SGHTA and CDR2 FQGNSA. The CDR3 is CASSLGVGKNAFF. The DNA of the CDR3 is TGTGCCAGCAGCTTAGGGGTAGGGAAAAACGCTTTCTTT. Variable domain in full (rest from reference TRBV7-2 and TRBJ1-1): GAGVSQSPSNKVTEKGKDVELRCDPISGHTALYWYRQSLGQGLEFLIYFQGNSAPDKSGLPSDRFSAERTGGSVSTLTIQRTQQEDSAVYLCASSLGVGKNAFFGQGTRLTVV.

This chain uses TRBV27 with TRBJ2-7; 10 bases fit TRBD1. Trimming cost V 3 bases and J 3 bases; bases outside gene matches: 8. Germline values: CDR1 MNHEY, CDR2 SMNVEV (reference sequence). The CDR3 extends over 16 amino acids. CDR3 sequence (DNA): TGTGCCAGCAGTTTGCAGAGCGGGACAGGGGTCTACGAGCAGTACTTC. This sequence encodes CASSLQSGTGVYEQYF.

This chain uses TRBV20-1 with TRBJ2-7; D is possibly TRBD1 (7 bases). The J call is uncertain, as TRBJ2-1 better fits the DNA end. The CDR3 loop spans 13 amino acids. The germline gives CDR1 DFQATT, CDR2 SNEGSKA (reference sequence). The CDR3 spells CSAGGTAPYEQFF. The CDR3 nucleotides are TGCAGTGCTGGAGGGACAGCTCCCTACGAGCAGTTCTTC.

The rearrangement links TRBV7-8 to TRBJ2-4; TRBD1 aligns across 12 bases. V dropped 5 bases and J dropped 11; count of bases not matched to a gene: 22. The germline gives CDR1 SGHVS, CDR2 FQNEAQ. CDR3 length: 19 residues. The CDR3 here is CASSPLGDRGQLRQNLQYF. The CDR3 region has the DNA TGTGCCAGCAGCCCCCTCGGGGACAGGGGGCAATTAAGGCAGAACCTTCAGTACTTC.

With regard to this clonotype: The DNA is left out, because the CDR3 cannot be placed on it with certainty; the CDR3 is given as TCRdb lists it. This chain links TRBV6-5 with TRBJ1-2. The CDR3 is made up of 17 amino acids, end residues included. Germline V gives CDR1 MNHEY, CDR2 SVGAGI. CDR3 in amino acids: CASSSSGSAGANYGYTF.

This clonotype turned up a few times. The rearrangement links TRBV12-3 or TRBV12-4 to TRBJ1-2; a weak D match, TRBD1 (6 bases). The V and J ends lost 7 bases and 3 bases respectively, with 18 bases between them. CDR3 length: 15 residues. The CDR3 region has the DNA TGTGCCAGCACTCCAGAACAGGGTGTTCACTATGGCTACACCTTC. Amino acids: CASTPEQGVHYGYTF.

This clonotype was seen a handful of times. The chain combines TRBV4-1 with TRBJ2-7; D not certain. From germline, CDR1 is MGHRA and CDR2 YSYEKL. Trimming took 0 bases from V and 1 from J, leaving 10 bases between them. This CDR3 is 15 amino acids long. This CDR3 is CASSQDPGESYEQYF. The CDR3 nucleotides read TGCGCCAGCAGCCAAGATCCGGGTGAATCCTACGAGCAGTACTTC.

Points on this clonotype: Germline and junction disagree at one end, which may indicate a read error. The rearrangement uses TRBV4-1 and TRBJ2-1; D not resolved. The CDR3 is 12 amino acids. Germline assignment: CDR1 MGHRA and CDR2 YSYEKL. The CDR3 protein is CASSHQYNGQFF. DNA for the CDR3: TGCGCCAGCAGCCACCAATACAATGGGCAGTTCTTC.

Only a few counts were recorded for this clonotype. The V and J genes are TRBV28 and TRBJ2-5; TRBD2 agrees at 14 bases. Germline CDR1 MDHEN, CDR2 SYDVKM. V lost 7 bases to trimming and J lost 11 bases; unmatched junction nucleotides: 15. The CDR3 runs to 16 residues. This CDR3 is CASTDPGLAGGREQYF. CDR3 nucleotide sequence: TGTGCCAGCACAGACCCCGGACTAGCGGGAGGCCGAGAGCAGTACTTC. Supplemented by reference TRBV28 and TRBJ2-5, the full variable domain reads DVKVTQSSRYLVKRTGEKVFLECVQDMDHENMFWYRQDPGLGLRLIYFSYDVKMKEKGDIPEGYSVSREKKERFSLILESASTNQTSMYLCASTDPGLAGGREQYFGPGTRLLVL.